This is a list of T cell receptor beta chains from one sample in a study of control samples from healthy donors and cancer patients. Produced via immunoSEQ multiplex PCR; TCRdb's table is partial and in-frame only. The data show 85,000 to 100,000 clones, with more than 80% seen just once and 8% held by the top ten. Sequenced sample: blood. The origin of the receptors is a man aged 18-30 years in good health. CDR3s include the opening cysteine and the closing phenylalanine or tryptophan. A D gene is named only where the DNA matches it firmly. Clone sizes are given selectively: once, few, many, or a class where the clone is expanded.

J gene	D gene	clone size	V gene	CDR3 protein	CDR3 DNA
TRBJ1-1	.	.	TRBV30	CAWSLTGNTEAFF	TGTGCCTGGAGTCTAACAGGGAACACTGAAGCTTTCTTT
TRBJ1-3	.	.	TRBV5-1	CASSLGDSGNTIYF	TGCGCCAGCAGCTTGGGTGACTCTGGAAACACCATATATTTT
TRBJ1-5	.	.	TRBV19	CASSSQSNQPQHF	TGTGCCAGTAGTTCGCAGAGCAATCAGCCCCAGCATTTT
TRBJ1-2	TRBD1	.	TRBV12-3/TRBV12-4	CASSSTGGGYTF	TGTGCCAGCAGTTCCACAGGGGGAGGCTACACCTTC
TRBJ2-1	TRBD1	.	TRBV15	CATSRDLTGVYEQFF	TGTGCCACCAGCAGAGATCTTACAGGGGTCTATGAGCAGTTCTTC
TRBJ1-2	TRBD1	.	TRBV11-1	CASSTRQGSTDGYTF	TGTGCCAGCAGCACGCGACAGGGTTCGACGGATGGCTACACCTTC
TRBJ2-7	.	few	TRBV3-1/TRBV3-2	CASSSDWGEQYF	TGTGCCAGCTCCTCGGACTGGGGGGAGCAGTACTTC
TRBJ1-2	.	once	TRBV11-2	CASSPRENYGYTF	TGTGCCAGCAGCCCGAGGGAGAACTATGGCTACACCTTC
TRBJ2-7	.	.	TRBV11-2	CASSFPGVVRDEQYF	TGTGCCAGCAGCTTCCCGGGAGTAGTCAGGGACGAGCAGTACTTC
TRBJ2-2	.	.	TRBV13	CASSLHTGELFF	TGTGCCAGCAGCTTACACACCGGGGAGCTGTTTTTT
TRBJ2-5	.	.	TRBV6-5	CASSYGFGTSETQYF	TGTGCCAGCAGTTACGGGTTCGGGACTTCGGAGACCCAGTACTTC
TRBJ1-4	.	.	TRBV10-3	CAISELRQDEKLFF	TGTGCCATCAGTGAATTGCGACAGGATGAAAAACTGTTTTTT
TRBJ2-7	TRBD1	.	TRBV10-1	CASSGPPLGQGFYEQYF	TGCGCCAGCAGTGGGCCTCCTCTGGGACAGGGGTTCTACGAGCAGTACTTC
TRBJ1-1	.	once	TRBV12-3/TRBV12-4	CASSASGTEAFF	TGTGCCAGCAGTGCCTCGGGCACTGAAGCTTTCTTT
TRBJ1-2	TRBD1	.	TRBV4-2	CASSPHRDRDYGYTF	TGTGCCAGCAGCCCACACCGGGACAGGGACTATGGCTACACCTTC
TRBJ1-1	.	medium-sized	TRBV11-2	CASSLMGFTEAFF	TGTGCCAGCAGCTTAATGGGATTCACTGAAGCTTTCTTT
TRBJ1-3	.	.	TRBV3-1/TRBV3-2	CASSHDQTSGNTIYF	TGTGCCAGCAGCCATGATCAAACCTCTGGAAACACCATATATTTT
TRBJ1-1	.	.	TRBV12-3/TRBV12-4	CASSFGNTEAFF	TGTGCCAGCAGTTTCGGGAACACTGAAGCTTTCTTT
TRBJ1-5	.	.	TRBV24-1	CATKGMNSNQPQHF	TGTGCCACCAAAGGAATGAATAGCAATCAGCCCCAGCATTTT
TRBJ2-2	.	.	TRBV7-2	CASSLTTGHGELFF	TGTGCCAGCAGCTTAACAACAGGGCACGGTGAGCTGTTTTTT
TRBJ1-6	.	.	TRBV12-3/TRBV12-4	CASSSQGESPLHF	TGTGCCAGCAGTTCGCAGGGAGAATCACCCCTCCACTTT
TRBJ2-7	TRBD1	.	TRBV25-1	CASRLEGGHEQYF	TGTGCCAGCAGATTAGAAGGGGGCCACGAGCAGTACTTC
TRBJ1-3	.	.	TRBV7-9	CASRYGAGNTIYF	TGTGCCAGCAGGTATGGTGCCGGAAACACCATATATTTT
TRBJ1-1	.	.	TRBV7-9	CASSLVGNTEAFF	TGTGCCAGCAGCTTAGTAGGGAACACTGAAGCTTTCTTT
TRBJ1-1	.	.	TRBV20-1	CSASSRATEAFF	TGCAGTGCTAGTTCCAGGGCCACTGAAGCTTTCTTT
TRBJ1-2	.	.	TRBV3-1/TRBV3-2	CASSQVGTLERDGYTF	TGTGCCAGCAGCCAAGTGGGAACCTTGGAGAGGGATGGCTACACCTTC
TRBJ2-5	TRBD2	.	TRBV3-1/TRBV3-2	CARRSGGGIETQYF	TGTGCCCGCAGGAGCGGGGGGGGGATAGAGACCCAGTACTTC
TRBJ2-6	.	.	TRBV7-2	CASGTRGLINSGANVLTF	TGTGCCAGCGGCACCAGGGGACTGATCAACTCTGGGGCCAACGTCCTGACTTTC
TRBJ2-7	.	.	TRBV5-4	CASSYTAGEQYF	TGTGCCAGCAGCTATACGGCAGGAGAGCAGTACTTC
TRBJ2-7	TRBD1	.	TRBV5-1	CASPQKQGGSYEQYF	TGCGCCAGCCCCCAAAAACAGGGGGGCTCCTACGAGCAGTACTTC
TRBJ2-1	.	once	TRBV7-9	CASSLTRTGGTYNEQFF	TGTGCCAGCAGCTTAACCCGGACAGGAGGGACCTACAATGAGCAGTTCTTC
TRBJ2-3	.	.	TRBV7-9	CASSSDYSGPRGDTQYF	TGTGCCAGCAGCTCGGACTATAGCGGCCCCCGCGGCGATACGCAGTATTTT
TRBJ2-5	.	.	TRBV5-1	CASSLTESQETQYF	TGCGCCAGCAGTTTGACAGAGTCCCAAGAGACCCAGTACTTC
TRBJ1-1	.	once	TRBV10-3	CAIRGRAVTEAFF	TGTGCCATCAGGGGCAGGGCGGTCACTGAAGCTTTCTTT
TRBJ1-2	.	.	TRBV20-1	CSEPNGYTF	TGCAGTGAACCGAATGGCTACACCTTC
TRBJ2-1	.	.	TRBV10-1	CASSRGSEQFF	TGCGCCAGCTCGCGGGGTAGCGAGCAGTTCTTC
TRBJ2-7	TRBD2	.	TRBV4-2	CASSQVGTSGKDEQYF	TGTGCCAGCAGCCAAGTTGGGACTAGCGGTAAAGACGAGCAGTACTTC
TRBJ2-5	.	.	TRBV5-4	CASSLYRESQETQYF	TGTGCCAGCAGCTTGTACAGGGAGTCACAAGAGACCCAGTACTTC
TRBJ2-3	TRBD2	.	TRBV9	CASKGGTSTDTQYF	TGTGCCAGCAAGGGAGGGACTAGCACAGATACGCAGTATTTT
TRBJ2-1	.	few	TRBV7-9	CASRPLGGSYNEQFF	TGTGCCAGCAGACCCCTGGGGGGCTCCTACAATGAGCAGTTCTTC
TRBJ1-1	.	.	TRBV5-6	CASSLELPRNTEAFF	TGTGCCAGCAGCTTGGAACTCCCACGGAACACTGAAGCTTTCTTT
TRBJ2-7	.	.	TRBV7-9	CASSAIRGPHLEQYF	TGTGCCAGCAGCGCCATCAGGGGACCGCATTTGGAGCAGTACTTC
TRBJ2-1	TRBD2	.	TRBV30	CAWSPRGTSGKQFF	TGTGCCTGGAGTCCTCGTGGGACTAGCGGAAAGCAGTTCTTC
TRBJ1-3	.	.	TRBV15	CATSRQANPGNTIYF	TGTGCCACCTCCCGGCAAGCCAACCCTGGAAACACCATATATTTT
TRBJ2-7	TRBD2	.	TRBV6-2/TRBV6-3	CASSYGTSGPAYEQYF	TGTGCCAGCAGTTACGGGACTAGCGGGCCCGCCTACGAGCAGTACTTC
TRBJ1-2	TRBD1	.	TRBV3-1/TRBV3-2	CASSRDRVYGYTF	TGTGCCAGCAGCCGGGACAGGGTCTATGGCTACACCTTC
TRBJ2-5	.	.	TRBV12-3/TRBV12-4	CASSTERQTQYF	TGTGCCAGCAGTACTGAAAGGCAGACCCAGTACTTC
TRBJ1-5	.	.	TRBV19	CASSINGRGDQPQHF	TGTGCCAGTAGTATAAATGGCAGGGGTGATCAGCCCCAGCATTTT
TRBJ2-7	TRBD2	.	TRBV4-3	CASSQELRPGLAFHEQYF	TGCGCCAGCAGCCAAGAATTACGCCCCGGACTAGCCTTCCACGAGCAGTACTTC
TRBJ1-1	.	.	TRBV2	CASSEQGQLPNTEAFF	TGTGCCAGCAGTGAACAAGGGCAACTACCTAACACTGAAGCTTTCTTT
TRBJ1-1	.	.	TRBV5-1	CASSLQPGGSMNTEAFF	TGCGCCAGCAGCCTACAGCCTGGCGGTAGCATGAACACTGAAGCTTTCTTT
TRBJ2-2	.	.	TRBV5-1	CASRVGGAGTGELFF	TGCGCCAGCAGGGTGGGGGGCGCTGGCACCGGGGAGCTGTTTTTT
TRBJ1-2	.	.	TRBV6-1	CASSDNSLNYGYTF	TGTGCCAGCAGTGACAACAGCTTAAACTATGGCTACACCTTC
TRBJ1-4	.	.	TRBV23-1	CASTPEKINEKLFF	TGCGCCAGCACCCCCGAAAAGATTAATGAAAAACTGTTTTTT
TRBJ1-5	.	.	TRBV2	CASSEGRGASNQPQHF	TGTGCCAGCAGTGAAGGTCGGGGGGCGAGCAATCAGCCCCAGCATTTT
TRBJ2-1	TRBD2	once	TRBV12-3/TRBV12-4	CASSLGGLAMQFF	TGTGCCAGCAGTTTAGGGGGACTAGCGATGCAGTTCTTC
TRBJ1-4	TRBD1	.	TRBV18	CASSQKTGAGEKLFF	TGTGCCAGCTCACAAAAGACAGGGGCGGGTGAAAAACTGTTTTTT
TRBJ1-5	TRBD1	once	TRBV19	CASSKATGEYSNQPQHF	TGTGCCAGTAGTAAGGCAACAGGGGAGTATAGCAATCAGCCCCAGCATTTT